This is a list of T cell receptor beta chains from one sample in a study of CD8+CD57+ T cells in acquired aplastic anemia. TCRdb itself ran the reads through MiXCR, one entry per CDR3 protein. The sample consists of roughly 250,000 distinct CDR3 sequences, approximately 86% of them appearing once. Sequencing was carried out using sorted CD4+, CD8+, or CD8+CD57+ T cells (not recorded which) from PBMCs. The receptor set was obtained from a human donor with aplastic anemia. CDR3s include the opening cysteine and the closing phenylalanine or tryptophan. The D gene is left open where the match is weak. Not every row has a clone size; where given, it reads once, few, many or a size class.

d_gene	abundance	v_gene	j_gene	CDR3aa	CDR3nt
NA	NA	TRBV6-5	TRBJ1-6	CASSYAKAGYWDNSPLHF	TGTGCCAGCAGTTACGCCAAAGCCGGATATTGGGATAATTCACCCCTCCACTTT
NA	NA	TRBV2	TRBJ2-3	CASGDGGTDGQYLQQF	TGTGCCAGCGGGGACGGGGGCACAGACGGGCAGTATTTGCAGCAATTT
NA	NA	TRBV20-1	TRBJ2-7	CSASSWGRKNYEQYF	TGCAGTGCCAGTAGTTGGGGACGCAAGAACTACGAGCAGTACTTC
TRBD1	NA	TRBV9	TRBJ1-2	CASSAGGARRAVGYTF	TGTGCCAGCAGCGCAGGGGGCGCACGCCGAGCAGTTGGCTACACCTTC
NA	NA	TRBV12-3/TRBV12-4	TRBJ2-5	CASTTGQETQYF	TGTGCCAGCACTACAGGGCAGGAGACCCAGTACTTC
TRBD1	NA	TRBV9	TRBJ2-3	CASSVDRGVAETYF	TGTGCCAGCAGCGTAGACAGGGGTGTAGCAGAGACGTATTTT
NA	NA	TRBV7-3	TRBJ1-2	CASIGEGRWANGQTF	TGTGCCAGCATCGGGGAGGGGCGCTGGGCCAATGGGCAGACCTTC
TRBD2	NA	TRBV5-1	TRBJ2-3	CASSVGRDGPDTQYF	TGTGCCAGCAGCGTGGGGAGGGACGGCCCAGATACGCAGTATTTT
NA	NA	TRBV7-8	TRBJ2-1	CASSFSWSQVLRAQFF	TGTGCCAGCAGCTTTTCTTGGAGCCAGGTCCTACGAGCGCAGTTCTTC
TRBD2	NA	TRBV11-3	TRBJ2-3	CASSFHPNGRSDTQYF	TGTGCCAGCAGCTTTCATCCAAACGGGAGGTCGGATACGCAGTATTTT
TRBD2	NA	TRBV10-3	TRBJ2-3	CAISVGGGGDTQYF	TGTGCCATCAGTGTGGGTGGCGGGGGGGATACGCAGTACTTT
TRBD2	NA	TRBV7-8	TRBJ2-1	CASSFQITGGSDDQFF	TGTGCCAGCAGCTTTCAGATAACGGGGGGGAGCGATGACCAGTTCTTC
NA	NA	TRBV6-7	TRBJ1-5	CASSTDGRRPQHF	TGTGCCAGCTCAACGGACGGAAGGCGGCCCCAGCATTTT
NA	few	TRBV7-2	TRBJ1-2	CASSLERDGLVYYYTF	TGTGCCAGCAGCTTGGAGAGGGACGGCCTTGTATATTATTACACCTTC
TRBD2	NA	TRBV7-2	TRBJ2-1	CASSFQRGGEGDERFF	TGTGCCAGCAGCTTTCAAAGAGGCGGGGAGGGTGATGAGCGGTTCTTC
NA	NA	TRBV2	TRBJ2-5	CASGVGGTDTHQFF	TGTGCCAGCGGGGTCGGGGGTACCGATACGCACCAGTTTTTC
NA	once	TRBV20-1	TRBJ1-2	CSARDPVSRGVYGYTF	TGCAGTGCTAGAGATCCTGTAAGCAGGGGTGTTTATGGCTACACCTTC
NA	NA	TRBV2	TRBJ1-5	CASGLSDQPQHF	TGTGCCAGCGGCTTAAGCGATCAGCCCCAGCATTTT
NA	NA	TRBV7-9	TRBJ1-2	CASSWGGGSNYGYYTF	TGTGCCAGCAGCTGGGGTGGGGGGTCAAACTATGGCTACTACACCTTC
NA	NA	TRBV20-1	TRBJ2-3	CSARDLGYTQYF	TGCAGTGCAAGGGACCTCGGATATACGCAGTATTTT
NA	NA	TRBV5-4	TRBJ1-2	CAGSLGREGVGYTF	TGTGCCGGCAGCTTGGGCCGGGAGGGGGTCGGCTACACCTTC
NA	NA	TRBV2	TRBJ2-7	CASGGAENKQYF	TGTGCCAGCGGAGGAGCTGAGAACAAGCAGTACTTC
TRBD1	NA	TRBV7-2	TRBJ1-1	CASSPGQGWNTEAFF	TGTGCCAGCAGCCCGGGACAGGGTTGGAACACTGAAGCTTTCTTT
NA	NA	TRBV2	TRBJ1-1	CASSGGGGENTKAFF	TGTGCCAGCAGTGGGGGAGGGGGGGAGAACACTAAAGCTTTCTTT
TRBD2	NA	TRBV7-9	TRBJ2-7	CASSSRLAASYEQYF	TGTGCCAGCAGCTCTAGACTAGCGGCCTCCTACGAGCAGTACTTC
TRBD1	NA	TRBV7-2	TRBJ1-6	CASSLGQGETQYSLHF	TGTGCCAGCAGCTTAGGACAGGGAGAGACGCAGTATTCCCTCCACTTT
NA	NA	TRBV11-2	TRBJ2-5	CASSILEEQETQYF	TGTGCCAGCAGCATATTAGAGGAACAAGAGACCCAGTACTTC
NA	NA	TRBV9	TRBJ2-3	CASGLGGTQYFGHF	NA
NA	NA	TRBV7-6	TRBJ1-1	CASSSQVNTEAFF	TGTGCCAGCAGCTCACAGGTGAACACTGAAGCTTTCTTT
NA	once	TRBV7-8	TRBJ1-1	CASSQDAGPDNTEAFF	TGCGCCAGCAGCCAAGATGCCGGCCCGGACAACACTGAAGCTTTCTTT
NA	NA	TRBV7-9	TRBJ1-1	CASTRSPEAFFGHFF	NA
NA	NA	TRBV9	TRBJ1-4	CASSEGSDTQYNEKLFF	TGTGCCAGCAGTGAAGGGTCAGATACGCAGTATAATGAAAAACTGTTTTTT
NA	NA	TRBV11-1	TRBJ2-6	CASSLAVSDGANVLTF	TGTGCCAGCAGCTTAGCGGTGAGCGACGGGGCCAACGTCCTGACTTTC
NA	NA	TRBV7-9	TRBJ2-5	CATSCGSEQATQYF	TGTGCCACCAGCTGTGGCAGCGAGCAAGCGACCCAGTACTTC
NA	NA	TRBV7-8	TRBJ2-3	CASSTAFWADTQYF	TGTGCCAGCAGTACAGCGTTTTGGGCAGATACGCAGTATTTT
TRBD2	NA	TRBV7-3	TRBJ2-1	CASSSHSGKGREQFF	TGTGCCAGCAGCTCACACAGCGGGAAGGGTCGGGAGCAGTTCTTC
TRBD1	NA	TRBV7-6	TRBJ1-5	CASSPSTGTGGTHPQHF	TGTGCCAGCAGCCCGAGCACGGGGACAGGGGGCACTCACCCCCAGCATTTT
NA	NA	TRBV9	TRBJ1-6	CASSVGEDTQYFGLHF	NA